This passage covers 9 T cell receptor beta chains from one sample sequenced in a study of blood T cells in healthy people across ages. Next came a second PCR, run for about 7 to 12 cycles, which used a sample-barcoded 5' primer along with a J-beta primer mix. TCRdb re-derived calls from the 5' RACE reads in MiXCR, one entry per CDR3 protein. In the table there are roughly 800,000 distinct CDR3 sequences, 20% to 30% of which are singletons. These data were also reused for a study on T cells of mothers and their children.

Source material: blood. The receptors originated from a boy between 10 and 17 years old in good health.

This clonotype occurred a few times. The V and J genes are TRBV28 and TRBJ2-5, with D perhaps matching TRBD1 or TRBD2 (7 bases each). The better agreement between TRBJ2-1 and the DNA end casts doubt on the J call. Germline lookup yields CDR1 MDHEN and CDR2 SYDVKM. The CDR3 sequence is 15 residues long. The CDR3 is CASRDPRGGYNEQFF. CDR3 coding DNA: TGTGCCAGCAGAGACCCCAGGGGGGGCTACAATGAGCAGTTCTTC.

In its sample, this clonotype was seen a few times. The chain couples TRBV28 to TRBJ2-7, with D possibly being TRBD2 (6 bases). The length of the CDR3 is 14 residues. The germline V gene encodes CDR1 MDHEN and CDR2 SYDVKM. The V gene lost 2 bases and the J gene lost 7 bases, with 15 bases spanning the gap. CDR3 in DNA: TGTGCCAGCAGTTTAGACACGGGGGTGGGGGAGCAGTACTTC. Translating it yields CASSLDTGVGEQYF.

The CDR3 protein is CASSQDRGRGGDTQYF. The CDR3 DNA reads as TGCGCCAGCAGCCAAGATCGTGGTCGCGGGGGGGATACGCAGTATTTT. V usage is TRBV4-3 and J usage is TRBJ2-3, with 8 bases fitting TRBD2. The CDR3 loop spans 16 amino acids. Trimming removed 0 bases from V and 6 bases from J; junction bases left unmatched: 8. Germline CDR1 LGHNA, CDR2 YSLEER.

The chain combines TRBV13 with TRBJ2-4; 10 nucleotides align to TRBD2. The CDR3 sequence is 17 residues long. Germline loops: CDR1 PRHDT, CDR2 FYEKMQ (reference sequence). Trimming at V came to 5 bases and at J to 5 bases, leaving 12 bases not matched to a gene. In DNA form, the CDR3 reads TGTGCCAGCAGCCTCCTCCCAAGCGGGGGGGCCGAAAACATTCAGTACTTC. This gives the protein CASSLLPSGGAENIQYF.

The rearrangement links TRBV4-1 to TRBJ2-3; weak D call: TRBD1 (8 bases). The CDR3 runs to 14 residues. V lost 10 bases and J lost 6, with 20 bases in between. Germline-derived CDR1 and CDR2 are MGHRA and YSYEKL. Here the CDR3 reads CATKQGEGTDTQYF. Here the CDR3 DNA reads TGCGCCACTAAACAGGGGGAGGGGACGGATACGCAGTATTTT.

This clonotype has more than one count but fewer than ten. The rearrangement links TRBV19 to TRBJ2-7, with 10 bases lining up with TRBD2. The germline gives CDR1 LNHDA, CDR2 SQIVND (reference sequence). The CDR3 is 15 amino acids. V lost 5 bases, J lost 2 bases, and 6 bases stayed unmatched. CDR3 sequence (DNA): TGTGCCAGTAGTGGCCAGCGGGAGGGCGCCTACGAGCAGTACTTC. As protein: CASSGQREGAYEQYF.

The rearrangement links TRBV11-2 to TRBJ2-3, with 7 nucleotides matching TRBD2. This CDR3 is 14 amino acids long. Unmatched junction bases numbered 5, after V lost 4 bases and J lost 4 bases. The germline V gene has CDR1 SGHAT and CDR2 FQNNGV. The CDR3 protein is CASSSAGVSDTQYF. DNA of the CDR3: TGTGCCAGCAGCTCTGCGGGGGTCTCAGATACGCAGTATTTT.

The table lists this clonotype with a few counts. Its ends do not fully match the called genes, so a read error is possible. CDR3 sequence reads: CVSSALLAGVRNEQFF. The CDR3 DNA reads TGTGTCAGCAGCGCTCTACTAGCGGGAGTTCGTAATGAGCAGTTCTTC. This sequence joins TRBV9 and TRBJ2-1; 11 positions agree with TRBD2. CDR3 length: 16 residues. In germline, CDR1 is SGDLS, CDR2 YYNGEE.

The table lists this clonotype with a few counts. The CDR3 region is CASSHAPGTGGDEQYF. DNA for the CDR3: TGCGCCAGCAGCCACGCACCCGGGACAGGGGGGGACGAGCAGTACTTC. V is TRBV5-1 and J is TRBJ2-7; 11 bases match TRBD1. Per the germline V gene, CDR1 is SGHRS and CDR2 is YFSETQ. This CDR3 has 16 residues. The junction had 11 bases not matched to a gene; V was cut back by 4 bases and J by 5 bases.